This T cell receptor (beta chain) appears in the sequencing data of a study of blood T cell repertoires in COVID-19. In the study overall: PBMCs, B-cell-depleted T cells, or T cells provided the cDNA or gDNA that made up the material.

Under the authors' procedure: Reference gene primer amplification yielded estimated nucleated cell counts. Method: immunoSEQ multiplex PCR; TCRdb's copy keeps in-frame clones and lacks some. V and J calls plus clone size are reproduced from that table; the DNA served to infer D and trimming. The table lists fewer than 250,000 clones, around four fifths of them singletons. This clone was counted only a few times. The CDR3 is 17 amino acids. The TCR comes from a woman aged 60-75 years with active or convalescent COVID-19. The V gene is TRBV21-1, the J gene TRBJ2-1; the table's D call, TRBD2, was not checked against the DNA. TRBV21-1 is a listed pseudogene. Source material: peripheral blood. CDR3 in amino acids: CASSKALCGGDYNEQFF. In DNA, the CDR3 is TGTGCCAGCAGCAAAGCCCTCTGCGGGGGCGATTACAATGAGCAGTTCTTC.